This T cell receptor beta chain came from a study of OX40 agonist ivuxolimab in advanced cancers. From germline, CDR1 is MNHEY and CDR2 SMNVEV (reference sequence). The germline V and J ends were trimmed by 6 bases and 2 bases, with 20 bases remaining between them. This CDR3 is 17 amino acids long. Using immunoSEQ multiplex PCR, the repertoire was profiled, and TCRdb retains in-frame clones only, with some absent. This table holds around 60,000 clones, 80% to 90% found once. Study-wide points: Within 6 weeks, CD4+ and CD8+ blood T cells expanded clonally at 0.1 to 3.0 mg/kg.

This clone was found a few times. What it binds is unknown. The J gene is TRBJ2-1, the V gene TRBV27; D not certain. The clonotype comes from an adult with an advanced solid tumor such as melanoma, head and neck, liver or kidney cancer. This specimen consisted of CD4+ or CD8+ T cells sorted from blood, obtained in a trial of the OX40 agonist ivuxolimab. Here the CDR3 reads CASRQAPLLNAYNEQFF. DNA of the CDR3: TGTGCCAGCAGACAAGCACCGCTTCTTAATGCCTACAATGAGCAGTTCTTC.